A single T cell receptor (beta chain) is shown here with its context. The sample is drawn from a study of T cells in Graves' hyperthyroidism and ophthalmopathy. Overall study: The blood sample was taken at first diagnosis, before treatment began.

Germline CDR1 and CDR2: MDHEN and SYDVKM. The CDR3 is 14 amino acids. V lost 3 bases and J lost 8, with 13 bases in between. Amplification yielded TCR beta CDR3 regions, with RNA transcripts as the source. First-round RT-PCR targeting the TCR CDR3 was performed with the HTBI primer set. Each CDR3 protein gets one entry after TCRdb re-called the multiplex PCR reads with MiXCR. The sample includes around 290,000 distinct CDR3 sequences, roughly 13% seen only once; the top ten take 7% to 9%. The diagnoses drew upon clinical symptoms, serum thyroxine and TRAb, thyroid ultrasound and orbital computed tomography.

The sample was blood. The V and J genes are TRBV28 and TRBJ1-4; D is unclear. The TCR was taken from a woman aged 40 to 50 with Graves' hyperthyroidism. CDR3 in DNA: TGTGCCAGCAGTTTCGCTCCAATGATAGAAAAACTGTTTTTT. The encoded protein is CASSFAPMIEKLFF. The full variable domain, in which reference TRBV28 and TRBJ1-4 provide the parts outside the CDR3, is DVKVTQSSRYLVKRTGEKVFLECVQDMDHENMFWYRQDPGLGLRLIYFSYDVKMKEKGDIPEGYSVSREKKERFSLILESASTNQTSMYLCASSFAPMIEKLFFGSGTQLSVL.